This note documents a single T cell receptor beta chain sequence. Its matching antigen is unknown. Germline V gene sequence: CDR1 SQVTM, CDR2 ANQGSEA. The CDR3 is made up of 12 amino acids. V was shortened by 4 bases and J by 0 bases, with 5 bases between the two germline ends. This sample stems from a study of CD8 T cells in Susac syndrome. Study-level results: It was acknowledged in the study that the number of individuals who were included in its TCR sequencing and HLA analysis was relatively small.

Random hexamers were used to reverse transcribe roughly 0.45 to 1 ug of RNA. Across 54 Vbeta and 13 Jbeta, immunoSEQ multiplex PCR amplified TCR beta CDR3. TCRdb analysed the immunoSEQ multiplex PCR reads with MiXCR anew, one entry per CDR3 protein. The sample consists of 150,000 to 200,000 distinct CDR3 sequences, approximately 94% of them appearing once. Relapsing-remitting disease, either stable or active, was present in the treatment-naive patients who were the multiple sclerosis controls. CD8+ and CD4+ T cells were negatively isolated; TEMRA cells were FACS-enriched. This TCR was sampled from a human donor with multiple sclerosis. The J gene is TRBJ2-3, the V gene TRBV29-1; unclear D gene. The source material was CD4+ T cells from PBMCs. This CDR3 reads CSVALSTDTQYF. The DNA of the CDR3 is TGCAGCGTTGCCCTGAGCACAGATACGCAGTATTTT.